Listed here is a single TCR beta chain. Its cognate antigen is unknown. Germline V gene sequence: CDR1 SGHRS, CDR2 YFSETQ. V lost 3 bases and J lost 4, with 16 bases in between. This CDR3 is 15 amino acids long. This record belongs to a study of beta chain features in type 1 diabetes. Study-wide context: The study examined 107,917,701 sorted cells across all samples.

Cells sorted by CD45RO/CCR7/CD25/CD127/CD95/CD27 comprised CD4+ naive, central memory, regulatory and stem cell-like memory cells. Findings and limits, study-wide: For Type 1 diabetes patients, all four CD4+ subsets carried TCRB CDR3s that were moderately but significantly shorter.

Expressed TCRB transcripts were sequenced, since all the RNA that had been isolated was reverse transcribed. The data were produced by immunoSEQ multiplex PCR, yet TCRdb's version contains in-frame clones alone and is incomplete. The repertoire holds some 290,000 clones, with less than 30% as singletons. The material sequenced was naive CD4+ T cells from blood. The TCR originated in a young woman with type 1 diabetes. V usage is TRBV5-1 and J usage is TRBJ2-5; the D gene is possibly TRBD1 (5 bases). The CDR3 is CASSSESGNPETQYF. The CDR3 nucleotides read TGCGCCAGCAGCTCGGAATCAGGGAACCCAGAGACCCAGTACTTC.